Below are 16 T cell receptor beta chains sequenced from a single sample in a study of read filtering for tumor transcriptome and immune sequencing. From about 400 ng of RNA, a library with molecular barcoded alpha/delta and beta/gamma adaptors was made. MiXCR, run by TCRdb on the reads, gives a single entry per CDR3 protein. The profile covers about 62,000 distinct CDR3 sequences, with approximately 18% appearing a single time and about 11% taken by the ten largest. The sequencing input was a population of CD138-negative cells sorted from bone marrow. The receptors were gathered from a donor over 35 with multiple myeloma.

The sample holds a few counts of this clonotype. The chain links TRBV5-4 to TRBJ2-2; 9 nucleotides agree with TRBD2. This CDR3 contains 17 residues. Losses at the gene ends were 5 bases for V and 2 bases for J; bases not matched to a gene: 10. Germline loops: CDR1 SGHNT, CDR2 YYREEE (reference sequence). The CDR3 coding sequence is TGTGCCAGCAGTCCTTCCTTAGCGGGAGCTAACACCGGGGAGCTGTTTTTT. Protein: CASSPSLAGANTGELFF.

The sample holds many counts of this clonotype. The missing conserved phenylalanine or tryptophan at the end of this CDR3 makes a read error likely. The rearrangement uses TRBV7-9 and TRBJ2-2; either TRBD1 or TRBD2 may fit D (6 bases each). Germline-derived CDR1 and CDR2 are SEHNR and FQNEAQ (reference sequence). Trimming removed 7 bases from V and 4 bases from J, with 16 bases in between. This CDR3 spans 15 amino acids. In DNA form, the CDR3 reads TGTGCCAGCACCCACTCGGGGGCGAGCACCGGGGAGCTGTTTTCT. Amino acids: CASTHSGASTGELFS.

The chain employs TRBV3-1 and TRBJ2-7; D is perhaps TRBD1 (5 bases). The CDR3 spans 15 residues. The germline gives CDR1 LGHDT, CDR2 YNNKEL (reference sequence). Trimming removed 0 bases at V and 2 bases at J, with 11 bases between. The CDR3 DNA is TGTGCCAGCAGCCAAGATGCTCAGGGCCCCTACGAGCAGTACTTC. Translation gives CASSQDAQGPYEQYF.

In its sample, this clonotype was seen many times. This rearrangement joins TRBV2 to TRBJ2-7; 11 nucleotides match TRBD2. Per the germline V gene, CDR1 is SNHLY and CDR2 is FYNNEI. With 6 bases clipped from V and 1 base from J, the junction kept 5 bases outside the gene matches. This CDR3 spans 15 amino acids. The CDR3 region has the DNA TGTGCCAGCAGGTTTGGGACTAGCGGTTCCTACGAGCAGTACTTC. It is translated as CASRFGTSGSYEQYF.

This clonotype was detected only a few times. The chain recombines TRBV19 with TRBJ1-4, with 7 bases that match TRBD1. CDR3 length equals 15 residues. Germline CDR1 reads LNHDA; CDR2 reads SQIVND (reference sequence). V was pared by 7 bases and J by 7 bases, with 12 bases of the junction left unmatched. CDR3 protein: CASTRSTGFVEKLFF. In DNA form, the CDR3 reads TGTGCCAGTACCCGATCGACAGGGTTTGTTGAAAAACTGTTTTTT.

This clonotype was found many times. This chain links TRBV30 with TRBJ1-1, with no clear D. Germline CDR1 reads GTSNPN; CDR2 reads SVGIG (reference sequence). Trimming pared 4 bases from V and 5 bases from J, leaving 14 bases between. This CDR3 has 13 residues. The CDR3 here is CAWTGLPGTEAFF. CDR3 nucleotides: TGTGCCTGGACCGGACTGCCCGGGACTGAAGCTTTCTTT.

Points on this clonotype: It may be a read error: a sequence one base away is much more abundant. The chain recombines TRBV6-6 with TRBJ2-2; D may be TRBD1 (6 bases). Trimming took off 7 bases at V and 7 bases at J, with 13 bases between the two ends. This CDR3 spans 13 amino acids. Germline assignment: CDR1 MNHNY and CDR2 SVGAGI (reference sequence). The CDR3 nucleotides read TGTGCCAGCAAAAACAGGGAAGTCGGGGAGCTGTTTTTT. Translated, it gives CASKNREVGELFF.

This clonotype showed up many times. V gene TRBV30 combines with J gene TRBJ1-4; the D is unclear. Germline CDR1 reads GTSNPN; CDR2 reads SVGIG (reference sequence). The CDR3 spans 13 residues. V was shortened by 2 bases and J by 7 bases, with 11 bases between the two germline ends. CDR3 residues: CAWSRPLGEKLFF. CDR3 sequence (DNA): TGTGCCTGGAGTAGGCCTTTAGGTGAAAAACTGTTTTTT.

There are many counts of this clonotype. The rearrangement links TRBV5-1 to TRBJ2-2; D is unclear. Trimming took 0 bases from V and 1 from J, leaving 1 base between them. The CDR3 totals 13 residues. Germline CDR1 and CDR2: SGHRS and YFSETQ. In DNA form, the CDR3 reads TGCGCCAGCAGCTTGGGGAACACCGGGGAGCTGTTTTTT. Translation gives CASSLGNTGELFF. Variable domain in full (rest from reference TRBV5-1 and TRBJ2-2): KAGVTQTPRYLIKTRGQQVTLSCSPISGHRSVSWYQQTPGQGLQFLFEYFSETQRNKGNFPGRFSGRQFSNSRSEMNVSTLELGDSALYLCASSLGNTGELFFGEGSRLTVL.

This clonotype was counted ten times or more. The chain employs TRBV20-1 and TRBJ1-4, with TRBD1 matching over 9 bases. V trimming: 3 bases; J trimming: 4 bases; junction bases outside the gene matches: 9. This CDR3 spans 16 amino acids. In germline, CDR1 is DFQATT, CDR2 SNEGSKA (reference sequence). The CDR3 region has the DNA TGCAGTGCTAGCGATAACAGGGGGCGGGTTAATGAAAAACTGTTTTTT. It codes for CSASDNRGRVNEKLFF.

At least ten counts were recorded for this clonotype. The CDR3 reads CSVVARGLAKNIQYF. In nucleotides, the CDR3 is TGCAGCGTTGTCGCTCGGGGCCTAGCCAAAAACATTCAGTACTTC. The chain uses TRBV29-1 and TRBJ2-4; D assignment may be TRBD1 or TRBD2 (5 bases each). Per germline, CDR1 SQVTM and CDR2 ANQGSEA. CDR3 length equals 15 residues. V shed 4 bases and J shed 0 bases, with 13 bases lying between them.

Regarding this clonotype: This may arise from a read error, as a much more abundant clone is one base away. The chain employs TRBV15 and TRBJ2-4; 7 bases fit TRBD1. J gave up 9 bases and V 2 bases, and 10 bases lay outside the gene matches. This CDR3 has 15 amino acids. The germline CDR1 and CDR2 sequences are LNHNV and YYDKDF (reference sequence). In nucleotides, the CDR3 is TGTGCCACCAGCAGATTCGGGACAGCCCTAAGCATTCAGTACTTC. It codes for CATSRFGTALSIQYF.

CDR3 loop: CASSFPDGIKPGLAGGPGTDTQYF. CDR3 sequence (DNA): TGTGCCAGCAGCTTCCCGGACGGGATAAAACCGGGACTAGCGGGGGGGCCCGGCACAGATACGCAGTATTTT. The V gene is TRBV11-2, the J gene TRBJ2-3; 16 bases fit TRBD2. J gave up 1 base and V 3 bases, and 22 bases lay outside the gene matches. The CDR3 runs to 24 residues. Germline CDR1 and CDR2: SGHAT and FQNNGV.

Turning to this clonotype: One end of the junction fails to match germline, which may point to a read error. The rearrangement joins TRBV4-2 to TRBJ1-4; the D is unclear. The CDR3 covers 12 residues. Per germline, CDR1 LGHNA and CDR2 YNFKEQ. Here the CDR3 DNA reads TGTGCCAGCAGCCAGACCAATGAAGAACTGTTTTTT. Protein: CASSQTNEELFF.

This clonotype occurred many times. The chain has TRBV14 and TRBJ2-7; D not certain. The CDR3 covers 13 residues. V lost 1 base to trimming and J lost 7 bases, with 11 bases between them. Germline CDR1 and CDR2: SGHDN and FVKESK. The CDR3 bases are TGTGCCAGCAGCCAAGCCAACAAATGGGAGCAGTACTTC. It is translated as CASSQANKWEQYF. Combining the CDR3 with reference TRBV14 and TRBJ2-7 gives the whole variable domain EAGVTQFPSHSVIEKGQTVTLRCDPISGHDNLYWYRRVMGKEIKFLLHFVKESKQDESGMPNNRFLAERTGGTYSTLKVQPAELEDSGVYFCASSQANKWEQYFGPGTRLTVT.

This clonotype has at least ten counts. This sequence joins TRBV14 and TRBJ2-1, with TRBD2 matching over 7 bases. Unmatched junction bases numbered 21, after V lost 1 base and J lost 0 bases. Looked up from germline, CDR1 is SGHDN and CDR2 is FVKESK. CDR3 length equals 22 residues. Here the CDR3 reads CASSQATSSGKPKKSSYNEQFF. The CDR3 DNA reads TGTGCCAGCAGCCAAGCCACCTCTAGCGGCAAACCCAAAAAGAGCTCCTACAATGAGCAGTTCTTC.